This paragraph covers one T cell receptor beta chain sequence. Its antigen is as yet unknown. This specimen belongs to a study of cytomegalovirus exposure and HLA in healthy donors. Overall study context: A preliminary data release comprised 80 million or so unique TCRs obtained from HLA-typed donors.

Unmatched junction bases numbered 5, after V lost 2 bases and J lost 4 bases. Germline V gene lookup returns CDR1 MNHEY and CDR2 SMNVEV (reference sequence). The CDR3 length is 15 residues. The PCR employed 60 Vbeta primers together with 13 Jbeta primers. The table came from immunoSEQ multiplex PCR; TCRdb's copy has only in-frame clones and leaves some out. Of under 200,000 clones listed, about 75% are singletons. Findings and caveats of the study: CMV serostatus was the sole immune exposure data available. The classifier reportedly diagnosed cytomegalovirus status with high specificity and sensitivity. Later on, a genetic analysis was performed. It linked a missense variant in DCLRE1C with V- and J-gene trimming of TCR beta.

This receptor was taken from a female donor in good health and CMV-seronegative. Specimen: PBMCs. The chain carries TRBV27 and TRBJ2-7, with TRBD1 matching over 10 bases. The CDR3 protein is CASSLMGQGTYEQYF. Written as DNA, the CDR3 is TGTGCCAGCAGTTTAATGGGACAGGGGACTTACGAGCAGTACTTC.